These 25 T cell receptor beta chains were all obtained from the same sample, sequenced in a study of T cell repertoires in cytomegalovirus infection. Their cognate antigens are unknown. TCRdb passed the reads through MiXCR, listing each CDR3 protein once. The sample includes about 920,000 distinct CDR3 sequences, about 33% of them seen just once. Here the sequenced sample was cultured CD8+ T cells from PBMCs, taken from culture after CMV antigen stimulation. The receptors derive from a human donor in good health (CMV status not recorded). Some clones in this sample may be carry-over from other donors' samples.

This clonotype turned up a few times. The rearrangement joins TRBV12-5 to TRBJ2-4, with 7 bases aligning to TRBD2. The CDR3 has 14 amino acids. V was clipped by 5 bases and J by 7 bases; unmatched bases: 8. In germline, CDR1 is LGHNT, CDR2 FRNRAP. Here the CDR3 DNA reads TGTGCTAGTGGTCCCGGGGGGTTAGCGAACATTCAGTACTTC. Its protein product is CASGPGGLANIQYF.

In this sample, this clonotype turned up a few times. The gene calls are TRBV5-6 and TRBJ1-2, with 7 bases aligning to TRBD1. After removal of 0 bases from V and 0 bases from J, the junction contained 5 bases not matched to a gene. The CDR3 runs to 16 residues. The germline gives CDR1 SGHDT, CDR2 YYEEEE. In nucleotides, the CDR3 is TGTGCCAGCAGCTTGGAAACCGGGACAGCTAACTATGGCTACACCTTC. Its translation: CASSLETGTANYGYTF.

The sample holds a few counts of this clonotype. The DNA is omitted, as the CDR3 cannot be located on it reliably, and the CDR3 follows TCRdb's listing. The rearrangement uses TRBV12-5 and TRBJ1-2; the D segment call TRBD1 is taken from the table without a DNA check. The length of the CDR3 is 13 amino acids, counting both ends. CDR1 and CDR2 from the germline V gene are LGHNT and FRNRAP. Here the CDR3 reads CASGFGAGDGYTF.

V usage is TRBV9 and J usage is TRBJ2-3; 11 nucleotides match TRBD2. CDR1 SGDLS and CDR2 YYNGEE come from the germline V gene. The CDR3 covers 15 residues. V lost 7 bases to trimming and J lost 0 bases; unmatched junction nucleotides: 4. CDR3 nucleotides: TGTGCCAGCGGGGCTAGCGGGGGGAGCACAGATACGCAGTATTTT. This gives the protein CASGASGGSTDTQYF.

This clonotype was picked up a small number of times. The V gene is TRBV6-1, the J gene TRBJ1-5; a possible D gene is TRBD1 (6 bases). Looked up from germline, CDR1 is MNHNS and CDR2 is SASEGT. Trimming shortened V by 11 bases and J by 2 bases, and 16 bases separated the two germline ends. CDR3 length: 14 residues. DNA for the CDR3: TGTGCCGTCGATGGCAGGGGAGGCAATCAGCCCCAGCATTTT. This gives the protein CAVDGRGGNQPQHF.

This clonotype was observed many times. This chain joins TRBV6-1 and TRBJ2-1; TRBD2 matches 8 bases. Germline trimming cut 3 bases from V and 8 bases from J; bases unmatched to any gene: 12. Germline V lookup: CDR1 MNHNS, CDR2 SASEGT. CDR3 length equals 16 residues. The CDR3 loop is CASSEPLTGGIDEQFF. Here the CDR3 DNA reads TGTGCCAGCAGTGAGCCCCTGACGGGGGGGATAGATGAGCAGTTCTTC.

This clonotype was detected only a few times. The chain has TRBV7-9 and TRBJ2-1, with 15 bases lining up with TRBD2. The CDR3 length is 21 residues. Per the germline V gene, CDR1 is SEHNR and CDR2 is FQNEAQ (reference sequence). With V trimmed by 5 bases and J by 8 bases, 22 bases remained unmatched. The CDR3 DNA sequence: TGTGCCAGCAGCCTTACAAAGGGACTAGCGGGGGGCCATGGAGGTAGGGATGAGCAGTTCTTC. Translation gives CASSLTKGLAGGHGGRDEQFF.

Notes on this clonotype: One base away lies a much larger clone, so this may be a sequencing read error. The rearrangement joins TRBV6-4 to TRBJ1-5; D may be TRBD1 (6 bases). The CDR3 is made up of 13 amino acids. CDR1 and CDR2 (germline): MRHNA, SNTAGT. V was clipped by 2 bases and J by 4 bases, with 6 bases between them. CDR3 sequence: CASSDGQNQPQHF. The CDR3 DNA follows: TGTGCCAGCAGTGACGGACAGAATCAGCCCCAGCATTTT.

V is TRBV19 and J is TRBJ2-2, with 7 bases that match TRBD1. Germline V gene sequence: CDR1 LNHDA, CDR2 SQIVND (reference sequence). Trimming cost V 4 bases and J 2 bases; bases outside gene matches: 4. The CDR3 contains 15 residues. In DNA, the CDR3 is TGTGCCAGTAGTACCCGGGACAGAAACACCGGGGAGCTGTTTTTT. Translated, it gives CASSTRDRNTGELFF. The variable domain in full, completed from reference TRBV19 and TRBJ2-2, reads DGGITQSPKYLFRKEGQNVTLSCEQNLNHDAMYWYRQDPGQGLRLIYYSQIVNDFQKGDIAEGYSVSREKKESFPLTVTSAQKNPTAFYLCASSTRDRNTGELFFGEGSRLTVL.

The sample holds a few counts of this clonotype. CDR3 in DNA: TGCGCCAGCAGTGCTATCGGGGGACAGGGAAGGATAACTTCGGGCTATGGCTACACCTTC. It codes for CASSAIGGQGRITSGYGYTF. The V call is TRBV10-2, the J call TRBJ1-2, with TRBD1 identical over 9 bases. J was trimmed by 4 bases and V by 4 bases; bases with no gene match: 22. CDR1 is WSHSY and CDR2 is SAAADI in the germline V gene. This CDR3 has 20 residues.

The chain combines TRBV27 with TRBJ1-2; weak D call: TRBD1 (5 bases). Germline V gene lookup returns CDR1 MNHEY and CDR2 SMNVEV (reference sequence). CDR3 size: 15 residues. The V end was cut by 5 bases, the J end by 0 bases, with 13 bases between. The CDR3 DNA reads as TGTGCCAGCAGTCATGGGTCGGGGGCTAACTATGGCTACACCTTC. Encoded protein: CASSHGSGANYGYTF.

The table lists this clonotype with a few counts. The J gene is TRBJ1-1, the V gene TRBV12-3 or TRBV12-4; TRBD1 aligns across 7 bases. The V gene end was trimmed by 4 bases and the J gene end by 3 bases; junction bases not matched to a gene: 8. The CDR3 spans 15 residues. The CDR3 sequence: CASSSTGREDTEAFF. As DNA, the CDR3 is TGTGCCAGCAGTTCGACAGGGCGAGAGGACACTGAAGCTTTCTTT.

In DNA form, the CDR3 reads TGTGCCAGTAGTATATATGGGGGAAGCTCCTACAATGAGCAGTTCTTC. Protein: CASSIYGGSSYNEQFF. This sequence joins TRBV19 and TRBJ2-1; possibly TRBD1 or TRBD2 for D (5 bases each). The CDR3 spans 16 residues. CDR1 LNHDA and CDR2 SQIVND come from the germline V gene (reference sequence). V shed 2 bases and J shed 0 bases, with 11 bases lying between them.

The table lists this clonotype with a few counts. CDR3: CASSLAGEGPQETQYF. The DNA of the CDR3 is TGTGCCAGCAGCTTAGCGGGGGAGGGGCCCCAAGAGACCCAGTACTTC. The J gene is TRBJ2-5, the V gene TRBV7-9; 7 nucleotides line up with TRBD2. J lost 1 base, V lost 0 bases, and 5 bases had no gene match. CDR1 SEHNR and CDR2 FQNEAQ come from the germline V gene (reference sequence). The CDR3 has 16 amino acids. Combining the CDR3 with reference TRBV7-9 and TRBJ2-5 gives the whole variable domain DTGVSQNPRHKITKRGQNVTFRCDPISEHNRLYWYRQTLGQGPEFLTYFQNEAQLEKSRLLSDRFSAERPKGSFSTLEIQRTEQGDSAMYLCASSLAGEGPQETQYFGPGTRLLVL.

This clonotype was observed a few times. The rearrangement joins TRBV6-9 to TRBJ1-3, with TRBD1 identical over 10 bases. The V gene end was trimmed by 2 bases and the J gene end by 1 base; junction bases not matched to a gene: 8. The germline gives CDR1 MNHGY, CDR2 SVAAGI. The CDR3 covers 18 residues. This CDR3 is CASSYPGRDRGSGNTIYF. The DNA for the CDR3 is TGTGCCAGCAGTTATCCTGGGAGGGACAGGGGATCTGGAAACACCATATATTTT.

The chain recombines TRBV12-3 or TRBV12-4 with TRBJ2-4; D not resolved. V lost 5 bases, J lost 7 bases, and 12 bases lay in between. The CDR3 is 13 residues long. CDR3 nucleotides: TGTGCCAGCAGTCTCAAGGGAAGTAACATTCAGTACTTC. Its translation: CASSLKGSNIQYF.

Many counts were recorded for this clonotype. This rearrangement joins TRBV12-3 or TRBV12-4 to TRBJ2-4, with a possible D match to TRBD1 (5 bases). CDR3 size: 17 residues. V lost 6 bases, J lost 2 bases, and 20 bases lay in between. The CDR3 protein is CASSQVAGKGSKNIQYF. The CDR3 DNA reads TGTGCCAGCAGCCAAGTAGCAGGGAAGGGGTCCAAAAACATTCAGTACTTC.

The chain joins TRBV12-3 or TRBV12-4 to TRBJ1-5; possibly TRBD1 for D (5 bases). The CDR3 spans 14 residues. Trimming left V 2 bases short and J 7 bases short, with 12 bases between. The CDR3 is CASSLWGVEQPQHF. The CDR3 DNA reads as TGTGCCAGCAGTTTATGGGGGGTAGAGCAGCCCCAGCATTTT.

The rearrangement links TRBV27 to TRBJ1-5; D is ambiguous. CDR3 length: 16 residues. CDR1 and CDR2 (germline): MNHEY, SMNVEV (reference sequence). Trimming pared 6 bases from V and 4 bases from J, leaving 19 bases between. CDR3 sequence: CASSPLVGHMNQPQHF. In DNA form, the CDR3 reads TGTGCCAGCAGCCCTCTCGTGGGTCATATGAATCAGCCCCAGCATTTT.

This clonotype was picked up a small number of times. CDR3 sequence: CASSYQLQGQETQYF. For the CDR3, the DNA is TGTGCCAGCAGTTACCAACTACAGGGCCAAGAGACCCAGTACTTC. The genes are TRBV6-5 and TRBJ2-5; possibly TRBD1 for D (6 bases). Trimming stripped 2 bases from V and 1 base from J, with 11 bases between. The CDR3 contains 15 residues. Germline CDR1 reads MNHEY; CDR2 reads SVGAGI.

Regarding this clonotype: Germline and junction disagree at one end, which may indicate a read error. The genes are TRBV3-1 and TRBJ2-7, with a tentative D call TRBD1 (6 bases). The CDR3 sequence is 13 residues long. Germline-derived CDR1 and CDR2 are LGHDT and YNNKEL (reference sequence). CDR3 nucleotides: TGTGCCAGCAGCCTGAGGGGGACGAAGGAGCAGTGCTTC. Translation gives CASSLRGTKEQCF.

This clonotype appeared a few times. The CDR3 DNA is TGTGCCAGCAGTTTGTCAGGATCTCACTACGAGCAGTACGTC. This codes for CASSLSGSHYEQYV. The V and J genes are TRBV5-4 and TRBJ2-7, with unresolved D. V lost 5 bases, J lost 3 bases, and 15 bases lay in between. The germline CDR1 and CDR2 sequences are SGHNT and YYREEE (reference sequence). CDR3 length: 14 amino acids.

This clonotype was observed a few times. The chain combines TRBV19 with TRBJ1-1, with D tentatively TRBD1 (5 bases). CDR1 is LNHDA and CDR2 is SQIVND in the germline V gene (reference sequence). This CDR3 has 12 amino acids. The V and J ends lost 8 bases and 1 base respectively, with 8 bases between them. The CDR3 nucleotides read TGTGCCAGTCTCACAGGGAACACTGAAGCTTTCTTT. Residues: CASLTGNTEAFF.

This clonotype was detected many times. CDR3 nucleotides: TGTGCCAGCAGTTCAGGGGGGAGGAACACTGAAGCTTTCTTT. Its protein is CASSSGGRNTEAFF. This chain connects TRBV28 to TRBJ1-1, with 7 bases identical to TRBD1. The J segment lost 1 base and the V segment lost 4 bases, leaving 3 bases of the junction unmatched. CDR1 is MDHEN and CDR2 is SYDVKM in the germline V gene. This CDR3 region has 14 residues.

This clonotype was counted many times. The genes are TRBV7-2 and TRBJ1-1; D unresolved. V lost 4 bases and J lost 7, with 4 bases in between. The germline CDR1 and CDR2 sequences are SGHTA and FQGNSA. This CDR3 has 10 amino acids. DNA for the CDR3: TGTGCCAGCAGCTCGGTTGAAGCTTTCTTT. This encodes CASSSVEAFF.